This T cell receptor (beta chain) is drawn from a study of shared clonotypes between healthy human individuals. The length of the CDR3 is 13 residues. Germline V gene data show CDR1 as SQVTM and CDR2 as ANQGSEA. The V end lost 7 bases, the J end lost 2 bases, and 15 bases lay between the germline ends. Profiling relied on immunoSEQ multiplex PCR, and the TCRdb table lists in-frame clones only, not all of them. Seen here are 800,000 or so clones, approximately 96% observed once, and the top ten hold around 0.21%. Naive CD8 cells, CD45RO-negative and positively selected for CCR7, excluded terminally differentiated effector memory CD45RA+ cells.

J is TRBJ2-7 and V is TRBV29-1; perhaps TRBD2 as D (5 bases). Sequences were obtained from naive CD8+ T cells sorted from blood. This TCR was recovered from a man aged 25 to 40 in good health. CDR3 loop: CSARGATTYEQYF. CDR3 bases: TGCAGCGCCCGGGGTGCCACCACCTACGAGCAGTACTTC.